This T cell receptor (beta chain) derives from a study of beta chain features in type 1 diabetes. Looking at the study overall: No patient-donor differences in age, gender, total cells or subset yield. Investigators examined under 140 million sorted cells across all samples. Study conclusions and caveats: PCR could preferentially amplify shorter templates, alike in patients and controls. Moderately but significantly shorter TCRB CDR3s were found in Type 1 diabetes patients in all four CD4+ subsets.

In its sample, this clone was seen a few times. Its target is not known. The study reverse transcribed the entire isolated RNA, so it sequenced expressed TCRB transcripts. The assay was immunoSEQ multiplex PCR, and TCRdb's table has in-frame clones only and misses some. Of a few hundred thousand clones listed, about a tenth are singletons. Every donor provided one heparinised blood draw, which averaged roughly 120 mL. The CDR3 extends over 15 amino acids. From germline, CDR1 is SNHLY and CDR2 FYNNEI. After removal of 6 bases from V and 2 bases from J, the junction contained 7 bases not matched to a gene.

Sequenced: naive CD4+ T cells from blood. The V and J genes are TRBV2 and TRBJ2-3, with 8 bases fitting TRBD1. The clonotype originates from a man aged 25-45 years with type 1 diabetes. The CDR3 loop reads CASSERGQDTDTQYF. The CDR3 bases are TGTGCCAGCAGCGAAAGGGGACAGGACACAGATACGCAGTATTTT.